Listed below are T cell receptor beta chains from one sample, sequenced in a study of CD8+CD57+ T cells in acquired aplastic anemia. TCRdb called the reads again in MiXCR, with one record for every CDR3 protein. The data contain about 270,000 distinct CDR3 sequences, 65% to 90% of them singletons. The sequenced material came from sorted CD4+, CD8+, or CD8+CD57+ T cells (not recorded which) from PBMCs. Receptors were obtained from a human donor with aplastic anemia. Each CDR3 is given with its conserved first and last residue. Fields, in order: clone size, V gene, D gene, J gene, CDR3 protein, CDR3 DNA. D genes are given only for firm matches. Rows may omit the clone size; those that give it use once, few, many or a size class.

clone_size: -; v_call: TRBV6-2/TRBV6-3; d_call: TRBD2; j_call: TRBJ2-3; cdr3_aa: CASSRGLAETDTQYF; cdr3_nt: TGTGCCAGCAGCCGAGGACTAGCGGAAACAGATACGCAGTATTTT
clone_size: -; v_call: TRBV19; d_call: -; j_call: TRBJ2-7; cdr3_aa: CASSITGGPNKQYF; cdr3_nt: TGTGCCAGCAGTATCACTGGAGGGCCCAATAAGCAGTACTTC
clone_size: few; v_call: TRBV9; d_call: TRBD2; j_call: TRBJ2-7; cdr3_aa: CASSVELAGGHEQYF; cdr3_nt: TGTGCCAGCAGCGTGGAACTAGCGGGCGGGCACGAGCAGTACTTC
clone_size: few; v_call: TRBV5-1; d_call: -; j_call: TRBJ2-7; cdr3_aa: CASSSTGTYEQYF; cdr3_nt: TGCGCCAGCAGCTCTACAGGGACCTACGAGCAGTACTTC
clone_size: once; v_call: TRBV11-3; d_call: -; j_call: TRBJ2-3; cdr3_aa: CASSSDVRGLTDTQYF; cdr3_nt: TGTGCCAGCAGCTCAGATGTGAGGGGTCTCACAGATACGCAGTATTTT
clone_size: -; v_call: TRBV12-3/TRBV12-4; d_call: -; j_call: TRBJ2-3; cdr3_aa: CASSVNPDTQYF; cdr3_nt: TGTGCCAGCAGCGTCAATCCAGATACGCAGTATTTT
clone_size: -; v_call: TRBV7-6; d_call: -; j_call: TRBJ1-5; cdr3_aa: CASTLGTHSTQPQHF; cdr3_nt: TGTGCCAGCACCCTAGGGACACACAGCACTCAGCCCCAGCATTTT
clone_size: -; v_call: TRBV7-9; d_call: -; j_call: TRBJ2-3; cdr3_aa: CAGQLTRGTGDTQYF; cdr3_nt: TGTGCCGGACAGTTGACTAGGGGGACCGGAGACACGCAGTATTTT
clone_size: -; v_call: TRBV20-1; d_call: TRBD1; j_call: TRBJ2-7; cdr3_aa: CSARDLQGADYEQYF; cdr3_nt: TGCAGTGCTAGAGATCTCCAGGGGGCCGACTACGAGCAGTACTTC
clone_size: -; v_call: TRBV7-8; d_call: -; j_call: TRBJ1-2; cdr3_aa: CASSLTGGPDTQTF; cdr3_nt: TGTGCCAGCAGCTTAACGGGAGGTCCCGATACGCAGACCTTC
clone_size: -; v_call: TRBV11-3; d_call: -; j_call: TRBJ2-3; cdr3_aa: CASSVELSGDTQYF; cdr3_nt: TGTGCCAGCAGCGTAGAGCTAAGTGGAGATACGCAGTATTTT
clone_size: -; v_call: TRBV7-9; d_call: -; j_call: TRBJ1-6; cdr3_aa: CASSSERRGGRDEF; cdr3_nt: TGTGCCAGCAGCTCTGAAAGAAGGGGGGGACGCGATGAGTTT